The rows below give T cell receptor beta chains drawn from one sample of a study of PD-1 blockade in classical Hodgkin lymphoma. The table came from immunoSEQ multiplex PCR; TCRdb's copy has only in-frame clones and leaves some out. The data hold 25,000 to 30,000 clones, with about four fifths observed a single time. Sequences were derived from CD4+ T cells from blood, sampled before the fourth cycle of nivolumab. The receptors derive from a human donor with classical Hodgkin lymphoma. Each CDR3 is given without its conserved first and last residue. Fields, in order: V gene, J gene, CDR3 length, CDR3 protein.

v_gene: TRBV7-9
j_gene: TRBJ1-2
len: 12
CDR3aa: ASINSGGFRGYT

v_gene: TRBV5-1
j_gene: TRBJ1-5
len: 12
CDR3aa: ASSLGTVNQPQH

v_gene: TRBV5-1
j_gene: TRBJ1-5
len: 14
CDR3aa: ASSLGGGADNQPQH

v_gene: TRBV28
j_gene: TRBJ1-3
len: 11
CDR3aa: ASTESSGNTIY

v_gene: TRBV28
j_gene: TRBJ1-2
len: 13
CDR3aa: ASSLRGRGLGGYT

v_gene: TRBV9
j_gene: TRBJ2-1
len: 13
CDR3aa: ASSVAGGGTGEQF

v_gene: TRBV7-9
j_gene: TRBJ1-5
len: 13
CDR3aa: ASSLDGISGQPQH

v_gene: TRBV5-1
j_gene: TRBJ2-5
len: 9
CDR3aa: ASSFEETQY

v_gene: TRBV7-3
j_gene: TRBJ2-2
len: 11
CDR3aa: ASSSGPNGELF

v_gene: TRBV2
j_gene: TRBJ1-5
len: 12
CDR3aa: ASGERQSNQPQH

v_gene: TRBV11-2
j_gene: TRBJ1-1
len: 14
CDR3aa: ASSLFPARDAGEAF

v_gene: TRBV11-2
j_gene: TRBJ2-5
len: 14
CDR3aa: ASSPRGVLGQETQY

v_gene: TRBV2
j_gene: TRBJ1-5
len: 13
CDR3aa: ASSEVQGHYQPQH

v_gene: TRBV7-9
j_gene: TRBJ2-4
len: 14
CDR3aa: ASSLSGGLAKNIQY

v_gene: TRBV5-1
j_gene: TRBJ1-2
len: 11
CDR3aa: ASSLGREDGYT

v_gene: TRBV15
j_gene: TRBJ1-2
len: 12
CDR3aa: ATSSPGQSYGYT

v_gene: TRBV5-1
j_gene: TRBJ2-5
len: 11
CDR3aa: ASSLVVEETQY

v_gene: TRBV2
j_gene: TRBJ1-1
len: 10
CDR3aa: ASQVRVQEAF

v_gene: TRBV28
j_gene: TRBJ1-4
len: 14
CDR3aa: ASSSPAPQGREKLF

v_gene: TRBV6-1
j_gene: TRBJ2-7
len: 12
CDR3aa: ASNEGLYRDEQY

v_gene: TRBV7-8
j_gene: TRBJ1-1
len: 10
CDR3aa: ASSLGPAEAF

v_gene: TRBV18
j_gene: TRBJ1-6
len: 13
CDR3aa: ASSRTATNNSPLH

v_gene: TRBV2
j_gene: TRBJ2-7
len: 14
CDR3aa: ASSERRLAGTYEQY

v_gene: TRBV5-5
j_gene: TRBJ1-5
len: 11
CDR3aa: ASSFLQGQPQH

v_gene: TRBV5-6
j_gene: TRBJ1-3
len: 16
CDR3aa: ASSPAFWVVGSGNTIY

v_gene: TRBV6-1
j_gene: TRBJ2-7
len: 10
CDR3aa: ASSIRPYEQY

v_gene: TRBV10-3
j_gene: TRBJ2-7
len: 9
CDR3aa: ASSSNHEQY

v_gene: TRBV5-5
j_gene: TRBJ2-5
len: 11
CDR3aa: ASRSGVQETQY

v_gene: TRBV5-1
j_gene: TRBJ1-2
len: 13
CDR3aa: ASSPVTGGLDGYT

v_gene: TRBV2
j_gene: TRBJ1-1
len: 14
CDR3aa: ASSEQGAGLNTEAF